The T cell receptor (beta chain) described here comes from a study of HIV-infected patients and healthy controls (dated by TCRdb to between 2013 and 2015). For the wider study: After three months of therapy, CD4 counts in about 85% of the 16 patients increased to a modest but significant degree while remaining below normal ranges. CD8 counts did not change consistently during early therapy, while the CD4:CD8 ratio increased slightly. An undetectable viral load was attained by 11 of 16 patients by the second bleed and by all patients after a further year of therapy. Relative to controls, total CDR3 counts per chain did not differ significantly, and patients lacked overall T-cell lymphocytopenia. Whether deep TCR repertoire sequencing of small blood samples from HIV patients could capture immune perturbation and reconstitution was tested in the study.

About 470 ng RNA was reverse transcribed with SuperScript III using primers against the alpha and beta constant regions. Separate libraries for the alpha and beta chains were generated through chain-specific third strand synthesis that incorporated multiplexing indices. In the protocol, all rearrangements within a chain were amplified with a single primer pair so that primer bias was avoided, and molecular barcodes were added to each cDNA molecule. The SP2 sequencing primer site and a random hexamer were carried on a 5' RACE adapter, to which purified cDNA was joined by T4 RNA Ligase 1. With slow temperature ramps used to favor optimal annealing, second strand synthesis was primed from the SP2 site with Phusion polymerase. The 12-nucleotide barcode on each molecule comprised two random hexamer sequences, both introduced before amplification and concatenated. A short first PCR added P5 and P7 adapter elements plus a second index, followed by an approximately 25-cycle amplification PCR with P5s and P7 primers. The libraries went through around 26 PCR cycles in total, were quantified on a Qubit, were sized on a Bioanalyzer, and were diluted to about 4 nM. Normalized libraries were sequenced on an Illumina MiSeq with 2 x 250 paired-end kits. Reverse transcription reactions were cleaned up on MinElute columns and eluted into approximately 10 ul Tris-Cl. Adapter ligations were incubated for 23 hours at 16 degrees C and subsequently purified with AMPure XP beads at a 1:1 ratio. In the authors' own workflow: Demultiplexed FASTQ files were processed with a modified Decombinator by which V, J, insert and barcode information was output. Sequences that shared a barcode but differed from the dominant sequence were treated as errors and discarded, and barcodes were clustered at Levenshtein distance 3 and counted to estimate the original cDNA molecules. The R packages ineq, vegan, igraph and RCytoscape were used for downstream analyses, with IMGT nomenclature and CDR3 definitions applied. The authors computed V gene usage over distinct sequences and counted each TCR a single time to avoid skew from clonal expansion. Within a donor, similarity networks joined unique CDR3 amino acid sequences in every case where two of them were separated by a single Levenshtein edit. Published HIV-specific CDR3s (around 91 alpha, 550 to 800 beta) and CMV-specific CDR3s (about 13 alpha, over 250 beta) were compiled and searched for in the repertoires. It was shown by random subsampling to size-matched repertoires that the decreased diversity of patients was not caused by their lower sequence numbers. TCRdb reworked the public reads: Q25 trimming with fastp, MiXCR clone assembly, productive beta chains retained. Each entry merges the rows of one CDR3 protein and shows their most common DNA and genes. TCRdb, not the original authors, processed these V and J calls. In all, the sample holds 500 to 750 distinct CDR3 sequences, and 55% to 85% of those were seen once. The ten most abundant clones make up more than 20% of the sample.

The sample holds a few counts of this clonotype. No cognate antigen has been identified for it. No base quality information exists; no much larger clone differs at one position. Because this beta chain is a stray read in a library intended to capture alpha chains, its abundance should not be given much weight. The trim is 0 bases for V and 1 base for J, with a gap of 6 bases between the germline ends. Counted from cysteine to phenylalanine, this CDR3 has 15 amino acids. The DNA shown is the 45-base CDR3, in frame from base 1. Per the germline V gene, MRHNA is the CDR1 and SNTAGT is the CDR2. The paper as a whole reports these results and caveats: By Jaccard index and by the count of highly shared sequences, healthy controls shared more CDR3s between individuals than HIV+ patients did. Eight alpha and eight beta V genes showed significantly different mean usage between HIV-infected patients and controls. In the samples, alpha-beta chain pairing was left undetermined. In the study, no determination of donor HLA types was made. The study cohorts differed slightly in age and sex profile, but those differences did not account for the observed differences in diversity. HIV-infected repertoires showed significantly elevated mean Gini indices relative to controls, which possibly reflects oligoclonality. During therapy, a significant decrease in frequency was seen for HIV-associated CDR3s, whereas no significant change was found for CMV-associated CDR3s, although most of them became more frequent. Using whole blood restricted sequencing depth and prevented separating the dynamics of distinct T-cell subpopulations. Roughly threefold more distinct CDR3s and higher Shannon diversity were observed in healthy control repertoires than in untreated HIV+ repertoires. Processing included only sixteen HIV-infected individuals, and this was regarded by the authors as a major limit on how widely the findings apply. Unequal numbers of distinct sequences between patients and controls complicated comparisons, and size-matching overweighted rare events from HIV-infected data. In size-matched repertoire data, the apparent post-therapy recovery of the Gini index in HIV-infected patients was not replicated. Alpha-chain CDR3s from MAIT cells appeared at high frequency in healthy controls but were severely depleted in HIV+ repertoires.

Whole blood was used without fractionating the cells, so the repertoire represented all peripheral T cells without sorting. For RNA extraction, a 2.5 ml sample of peripheral blood was drawn into Tempus tubes. HIV-infected adults not yet given antiretroviral therapy and scheduled to start treatment were recruited, and the first sixteen eligible patients underwent processing. Patients were deemed ineligible for enrollment if they had febrile or AIDS-related illness, tumors, hepatitis B or C coinfection, immunomodulatory therapy, recent vaccination or treatment interruptions. Residual genomic DNA was removed with the TURBO-DNase kit and globin mRNA was depleted with GLOBINclear. Pretreatment blood was drawn from HIV-infected patients immediately prior to the initiation of antiretroviral therapy.

The sequences come from blood, collected before antiretroviral therapy. In this chain, TRBV6-4 is recombined with TRBJ2-2, with an unclear D gene assignment. The clonotype originates from an adult with HIV infection. The DNA is TGTGCCAGCAGTGACTCGGCAGGGAACACCGGGGAGCTGTTTTTT. This gives the protein CASSDSAGNTGELFF.